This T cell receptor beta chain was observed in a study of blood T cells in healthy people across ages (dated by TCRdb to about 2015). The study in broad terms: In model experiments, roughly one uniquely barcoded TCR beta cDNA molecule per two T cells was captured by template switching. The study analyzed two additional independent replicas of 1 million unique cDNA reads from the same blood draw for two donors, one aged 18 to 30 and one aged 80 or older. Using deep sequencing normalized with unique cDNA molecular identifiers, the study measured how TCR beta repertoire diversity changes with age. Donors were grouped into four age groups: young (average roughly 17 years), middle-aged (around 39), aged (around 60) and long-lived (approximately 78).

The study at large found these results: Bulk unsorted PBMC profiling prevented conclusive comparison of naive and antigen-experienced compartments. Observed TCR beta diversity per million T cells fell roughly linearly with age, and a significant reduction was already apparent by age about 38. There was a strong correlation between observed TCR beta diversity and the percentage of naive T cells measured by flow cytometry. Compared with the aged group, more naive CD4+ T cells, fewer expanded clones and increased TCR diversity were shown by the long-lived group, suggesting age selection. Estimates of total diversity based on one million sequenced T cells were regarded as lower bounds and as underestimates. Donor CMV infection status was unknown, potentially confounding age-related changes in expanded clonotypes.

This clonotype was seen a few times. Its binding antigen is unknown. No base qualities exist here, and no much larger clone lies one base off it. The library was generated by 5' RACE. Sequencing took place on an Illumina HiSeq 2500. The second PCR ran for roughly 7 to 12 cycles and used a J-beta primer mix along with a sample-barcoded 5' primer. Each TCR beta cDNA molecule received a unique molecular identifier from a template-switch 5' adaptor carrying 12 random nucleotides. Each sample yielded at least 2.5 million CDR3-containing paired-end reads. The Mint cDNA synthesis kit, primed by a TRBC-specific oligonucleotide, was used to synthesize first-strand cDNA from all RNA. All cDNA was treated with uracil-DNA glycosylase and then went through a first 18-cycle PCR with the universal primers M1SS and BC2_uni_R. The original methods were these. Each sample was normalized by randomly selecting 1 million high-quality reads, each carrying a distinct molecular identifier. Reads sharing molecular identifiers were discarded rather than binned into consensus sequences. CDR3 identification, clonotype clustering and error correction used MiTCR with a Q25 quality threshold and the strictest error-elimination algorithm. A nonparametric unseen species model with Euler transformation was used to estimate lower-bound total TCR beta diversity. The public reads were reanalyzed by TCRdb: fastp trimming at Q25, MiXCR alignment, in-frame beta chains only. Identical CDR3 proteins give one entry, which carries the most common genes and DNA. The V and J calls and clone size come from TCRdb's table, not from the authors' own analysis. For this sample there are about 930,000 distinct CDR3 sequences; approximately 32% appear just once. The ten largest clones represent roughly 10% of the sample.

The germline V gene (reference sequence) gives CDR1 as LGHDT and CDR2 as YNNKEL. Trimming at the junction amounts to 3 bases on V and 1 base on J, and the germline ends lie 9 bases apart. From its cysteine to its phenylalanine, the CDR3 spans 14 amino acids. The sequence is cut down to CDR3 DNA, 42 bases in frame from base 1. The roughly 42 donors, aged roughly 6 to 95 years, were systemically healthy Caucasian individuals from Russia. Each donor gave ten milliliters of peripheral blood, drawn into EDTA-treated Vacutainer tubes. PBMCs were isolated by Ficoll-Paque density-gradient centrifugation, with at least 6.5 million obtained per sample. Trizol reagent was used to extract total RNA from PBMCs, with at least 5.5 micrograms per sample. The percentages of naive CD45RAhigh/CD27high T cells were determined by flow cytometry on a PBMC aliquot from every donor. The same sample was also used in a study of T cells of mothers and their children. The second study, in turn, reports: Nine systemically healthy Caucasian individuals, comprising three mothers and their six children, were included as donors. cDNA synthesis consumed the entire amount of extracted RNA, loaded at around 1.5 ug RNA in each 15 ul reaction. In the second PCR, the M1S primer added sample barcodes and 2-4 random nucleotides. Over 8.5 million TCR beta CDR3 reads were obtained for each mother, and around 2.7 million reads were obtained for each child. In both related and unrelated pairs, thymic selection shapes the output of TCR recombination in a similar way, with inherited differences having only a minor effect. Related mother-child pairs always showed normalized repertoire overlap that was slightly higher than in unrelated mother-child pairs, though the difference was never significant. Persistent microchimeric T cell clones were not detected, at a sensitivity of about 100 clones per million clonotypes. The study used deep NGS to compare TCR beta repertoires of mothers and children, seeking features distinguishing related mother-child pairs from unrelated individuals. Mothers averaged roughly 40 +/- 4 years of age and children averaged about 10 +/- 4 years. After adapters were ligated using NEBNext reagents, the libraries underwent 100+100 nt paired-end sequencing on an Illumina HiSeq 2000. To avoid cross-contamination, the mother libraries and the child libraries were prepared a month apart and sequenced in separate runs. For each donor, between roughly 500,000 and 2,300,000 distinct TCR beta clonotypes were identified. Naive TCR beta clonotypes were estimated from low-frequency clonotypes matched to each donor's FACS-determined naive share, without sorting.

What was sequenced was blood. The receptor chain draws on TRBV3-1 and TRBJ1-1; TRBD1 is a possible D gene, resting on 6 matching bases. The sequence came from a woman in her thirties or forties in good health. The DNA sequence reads TGTGCCAGCAGCCAGATAGGGGGGAACACTGAAGCTTTCTTT. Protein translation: CASSQIGGNTEAFF.